This section outlines one TCR beta chain sequence together with its context. Assay: immunoSEQ multiplex PCR; the TCRdb copy retains only in-frame clones and omits some. The data contain 43,000 or so clones, over 85% of them singletons. The sample comes from a study of preoperative IRX-2 immunotherapy in early breast cancer. The treatment denotes: preoperative locoregional IRX-2 cytokine immunotherapy. This phase Ib study tested locoregional IRX-2 cytokine immunotherapy given before surgery. Sequences were derived from tumor tissue, sampled after IRX-2 immunotherapy. The receptor's source is a human donor with breast cancer.

CDR3 sequence: CASSLRRAYYNEQFF. The CDR3 nucleotides are TGTGCCAGCAGTCTCCGCAGGGCTTACTACAATGAGCAGTTCTTC. The chain recombines TRBV6-5 with TRBJ2-1, with D tentatively TRBD1 (5 bases). The CDR3 sequence is 15 residues long. Germline CDR1 reads MNHEY; CDR2 reads SVGAGI. Between the trimmed V and J ends, which lost 5 bases and 3 bases, there was a span of 14 bases.